Below, 11 T cell receptor beta chains from the same sample are listed, as sequenced in a study of CD8 T cells in ankylosing spondylitis. Regarding the study as a whole: Roughly 8 highly homologous variants made up a TCR beta motif that seemed to typify ankylosing spondylitis blood.

One entry per CDR3 protein results from TCRdb running MiXCR on the 5' RACE reads. In the table there are around 890,000 distinct CDR3 sequences, 10% to 15% of which are singletons. No antigen has been identified for these receptors. Sequenced input: blood, either unsorted or a sorted T cell fraction (not recorded which). Source of these receptors: a male donor with ankylosing spondylitis.

This clonotype was counted between two and nine times. The chain has TRBV20-1 and TRBJ1-6; TRBD1 matches at 10 bases. Germline V gene lookup returns CDR1 DFQATT and CDR2 SNEGSKA (reference sequence). The CDR3 loop spans 15 amino acids. Losses at the gene ends were 4 bases for V and 5 bases for J; bases not matched to a gene: 5. Here the CDR3 DNA reads TGCAGTGCTATTCCCGGGACAGGGGATAATTCACCCCTCCACTTT. Translating gives CSAIPGTGDNSPLHF.

Many counts were recorded for this clonotype. In DNA form, the CDR3 reads TGCAGCGTTATATTAGCGGGAGATTCGACCTACAATGAGCAGTTCTTC. It encodes CSVILAGDSTYNEQFF. The rearrangement uses TRBV29-1 and TRBJ2-1; TRBD2 agrees at 9 bases. The CDR3 loop spans 16 amino acids. V shed 5 bases, J shed 2 bases, and the junction held 10 bases outside the gene matches. Per germline, CDR1 SQVTM and CDR2 ANQGSEA.

The chain uses TRBV5-1 and TRBJ2-7; TRBD2 agrees at 11 bases. V was pared by 4 bases and J by 4 bases, with 10 bases of the junction left unmatched. CDR3 length: 16 amino acids. Germline V gene sequence: CDR1 SGHRS, CDR2 YFSETQ. Written as DNA, the CDR3 is TGCGCCAGCAGCCGACTAGCGGGATTGTCGACGTACGAGCAGTACTTC. As protein: CASSRLAGLSTYEQYF.

The chain employs TRBV20-1 and TRBJ1-2; D is undetermined. This CDR3 contains 13 residues. CDR1 is DFQATT and CDR2 is SNEGSKA in the germline V gene (reference sequence). Trimming removed 0 bases from V and 7 bases from J, with 12 bases in between. This CDR3 is CSARDPSSLGYTF. In DNA form, the CDR3 reads TGCAGTGCTAGAGACCCGTCCTCTCTTGGCTACACCTTC.

Only a few counts were recorded for this clonotype. The rearrangement links TRBV14 to TRBJ2-7, with 8 bases aligning to TRBD2. The CDR3 extends over 18 amino acids. Germline V CDR1 and CDR2: SGHDN, FVKESK. V dropped 1 base and J dropped 0; count of bases not matched to a gene: 11. The CDR3 sequence: CASSQGPGGRISSYEQYF. The CDR3 nucleotides read TGTGCCAGCAGCCAAGGACCGGGAGGGAGAATCAGCTCCTACGAGCAGTACTTC.

This clonotype was detected only a few times. The genes are TRBV29-1 and TRBJ1-2; TRBD1 might be the D (6 bases). Trimming took 1 base from V and 5 from J, leaving 17 bases between them. CDR3 length: 15 residues. Germline CDR1 and CDR2: SQVTM and ANQGSEA. This CDR3 reads CSVEGGGWRDYGYTF. The CDR3 DNA follows: TGCAGCGTTGAAGGGGGGGGCTGGCGAGATTATGGCTACACCTTC. Variable domain in full (rest from reference TRBV29-1 and TRBJ1-2): SAVISQKPSRDICQRGTSLTIQCQVDSQVTMMFWYRQQPGQSLTLIATANQGSEATYESGFVIDKFPISRPNLTFSTLTVSNMSPEDSSIYLCSVEGGGWRDYGYTFGSGTRLTVV.

This clonotype was seen ten or more times. The chain joins TRBV7-2 to TRBJ2-3; the match to TRBD1 covers 9 bases. Germline CDR1 and CDR2: SGHTA and FQGNSA. The CDR3 sequence is 16 residues long. The V gene end was trimmed by 0 bases and the J gene end by 5 bases; junction bases not matched to a gene: 6. Here the CDR3 DNA reads TGTGCCAGCAGCTTAGCGATGGGGACAGGGCAAGATACGCAGTATTTT. The encoded protein is CASSLAMGTGQDTQYF.

Many counts were recorded for this clonotype. The chain joins TRBV4-2 to TRBJ2-1; D gene ambiguous. Germline loops: CDR1 LGHNA, CDR2 YNFKEQ. With 0 bases removed from V and 4 bases from J, the gap between germline ends came to 7 bases. The CDR3 is made up of 14 amino acids. The DNA of the CDR3 is TGTGCCAGCAGCCAAGAGGTCATTTACAATGAGCAGTTCTTC. This sequence encodes CASSQEVIYNEQFF.

In this sample, this clonotype turned up a few times. The V call is TRBV20-1, the J call TRBJ1-1; D is undetermined. V dropped 1 base and J dropped 2 bases, with 11 bases sitting between them. CDR3 size: 14 residues. Germline V gene sequence: CDR1 DFQATT, CDR2 SNEGSKA (reference sequence). CDR3 in amino acids: CSARGTRSNTEAFF. As DNA, the CDR3 is TGCAGTGCTAGAGGCACACGTTCAAACACTGAAGCTTTCTTT.

This clonotype was counted between two and nine times. The chain uses TRBV12-3 or TRBV12-4 and TRBJ2-5, with D perhaps TRBD2 (6 bases). Trimming removed 6 bases at V and 2 bases at J, with 13 bases between. The CDR3 is 14 residues long. In DNA form, the CDR3 reads TGTGCCAGCAGGCGCGGGACGGAGCAAGAGACCCAGTACTTC. Its translation: CASRRGTEQETQYF.

This clonotype was observed a handful of times. CDR3 in amino acids: CAISEGGELFF. CDR3 DNA sequence: TGTGCCATCAGTGAAGGGGGGGAGCTGTTTTTT. This chain uses TRBV10-3 with TRBJ2-2; D gene uncertain. The V end lost 3 bases, the J end lost 8 bases, and 4 bases lay between the germline ends. Looked up from germline, CDR1 is ENHRY and CDR2 is SYGVKD. This CDR3 contains 11 residues.